The clone carrying this TCR beta chain appeared a few times. Germline trimming cut 7 bases from V and 5 bases from J; bases unmatched to any gene: 11. In germline, CDR1 is LGHDT, CDR2 YNNKEL (reference sequence). The CDR3 covers 15 residues. Each CDR3 protein gets one entry after TCRdb re-called the 5' RACE reads with MiXCR. This table has around 250,000 distinct CDR3 sequences, approximately 20% appearing once. This sample was taken from a study of CD8 T cells in ankylosing spondylitis. This TCR derives from a male donor with ankylosing spondylitis or in good health (not recorded which). The sequencing sample was made of blood, either unsorted or a sorted T cell fraction (not recorded which). V gene TRBV3-1 combines with J gene TRBJ2-1; 7 nucleotides match TRBD2. The CDR3 nucleotides read TGTGCCAGCAACACTCTTGGGACTAAAAACAATGAGCAGTTCTTC. Translated: CASNTLGTKNNEQFF.